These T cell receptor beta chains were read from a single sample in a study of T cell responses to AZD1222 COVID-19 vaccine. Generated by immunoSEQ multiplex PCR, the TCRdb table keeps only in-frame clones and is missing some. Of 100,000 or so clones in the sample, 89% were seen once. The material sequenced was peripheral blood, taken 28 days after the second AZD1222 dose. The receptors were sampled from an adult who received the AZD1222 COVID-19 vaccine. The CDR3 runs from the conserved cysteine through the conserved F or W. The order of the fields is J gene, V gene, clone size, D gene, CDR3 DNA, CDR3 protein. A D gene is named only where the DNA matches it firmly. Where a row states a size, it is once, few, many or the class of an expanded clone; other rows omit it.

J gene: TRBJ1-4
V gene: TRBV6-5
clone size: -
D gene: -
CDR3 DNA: TGTGCCAGCAGTCGTAGCAGGGGTGAAAAACTGTTTTTT
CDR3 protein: CASSRSRGEKLFF

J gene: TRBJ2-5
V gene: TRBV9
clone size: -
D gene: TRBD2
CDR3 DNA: TGTGCCAGCACCACCGGGGGGTTAGCGGACCAAGAGACCCAGTACTTC
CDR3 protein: CASTTGGLADQETQYF

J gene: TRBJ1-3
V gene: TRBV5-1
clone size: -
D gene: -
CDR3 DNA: TGCGCCAGCAGCTTGTTGAGCTCTGGAAACACCATATATTTT
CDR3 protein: CASSLLSSGNTIYF

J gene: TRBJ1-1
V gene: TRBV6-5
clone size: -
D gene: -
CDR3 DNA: TGTGCCAGCAGACAGGGAACGAACACTGAAGCTTTCTTT
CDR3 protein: CASRQGTNTEAFF

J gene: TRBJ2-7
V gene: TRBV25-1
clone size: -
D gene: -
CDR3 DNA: TGTGCCACCCATAGCGAGCAGTACTTC
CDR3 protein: CATHSEQYF

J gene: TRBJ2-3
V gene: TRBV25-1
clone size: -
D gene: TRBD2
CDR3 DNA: TGTGCCAGCAGCCCTGGGGCAGCGGGGAACACAGATACGCAGTATTTT
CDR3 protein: CASSPGAAGNTDTQYF

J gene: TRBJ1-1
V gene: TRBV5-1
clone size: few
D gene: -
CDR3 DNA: TGCGCCAGCAGCTTGGCTTGGGGTGGAACTGAAGCTTTCTTT
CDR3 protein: CASSLAWGGTEAFF

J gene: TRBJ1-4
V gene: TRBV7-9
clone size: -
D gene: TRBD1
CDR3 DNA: TGTGCCAGCAGCTTGGGACAGGGTAAATCCGAAAAACTGTTTTTT
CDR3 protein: CASSLGQGKSEKLFF

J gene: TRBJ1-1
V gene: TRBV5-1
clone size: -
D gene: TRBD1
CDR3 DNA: TGCGCCAGCAGCGACCGGGACAGGGTAACTGAAGCTTTCTTT
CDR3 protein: CASSDRDRVTEAFF

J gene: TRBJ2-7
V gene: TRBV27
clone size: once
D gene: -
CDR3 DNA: TGTGCCAGCAATGCATTAGGGAGCGGAGAGCAGTACTTC
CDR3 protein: CASNALGSGEQYF

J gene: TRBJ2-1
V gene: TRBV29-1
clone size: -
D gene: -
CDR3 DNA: TGCAGCTCCGGGGGTAGGGGTAGCTCCTACAATGAGCAGTTCTTC
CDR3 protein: CSSGGRGSSYNEQFF

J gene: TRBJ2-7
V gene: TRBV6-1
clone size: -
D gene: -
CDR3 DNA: TGTGCCAGCAGTGACACTATCTTCAACGAGCAGTACTTC
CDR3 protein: CASSDTIFNEQYF

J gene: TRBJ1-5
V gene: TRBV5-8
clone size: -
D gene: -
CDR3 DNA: TGTGCCAGCAGCTTGGTCCCTCAGCCCCAGCATTTT
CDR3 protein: CASSLVPQPQHF

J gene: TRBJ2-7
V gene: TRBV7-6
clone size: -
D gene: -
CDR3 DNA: TGTGCCAGCAGCTGGGGAGTGAGCGCCTACGAGCAGTACTTC
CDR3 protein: CASSWGVSAYEQYF

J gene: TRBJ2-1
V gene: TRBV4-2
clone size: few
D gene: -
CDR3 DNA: TGTGCCAGCAGCCAAGATTCAATAGCTCTGTGGAATGAGCAGTTCTTC
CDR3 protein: CASSQDSIALWNEQFF

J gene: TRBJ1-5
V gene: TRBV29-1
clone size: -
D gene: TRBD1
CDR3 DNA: TGCAGCGTGGGACAGGGTGGACAGCCCCAGCATTTT
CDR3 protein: CSVGQGGQPQHF

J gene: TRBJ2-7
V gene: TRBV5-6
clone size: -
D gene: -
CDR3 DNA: TGTGCCAGCAGCAGGGGTTTCGAGGAGCAGTACTTC
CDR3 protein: CASSRGFEEQYF

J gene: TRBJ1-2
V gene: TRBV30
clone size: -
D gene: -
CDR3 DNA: TGTGCCTGGGCTAGAGAGGGGTACTATGGCTACACCTTC
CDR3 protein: CAWAREGYYGYTF

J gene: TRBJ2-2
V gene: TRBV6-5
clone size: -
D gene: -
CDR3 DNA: TGTGCCAGCAGTTACGATCGGGCTAACACCGGGGAGCTGTTTTTT
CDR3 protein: CASSYDRANTGELFF

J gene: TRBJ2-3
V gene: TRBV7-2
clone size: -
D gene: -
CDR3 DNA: TGTGCCAGCAGCCTATCGACAGGCGCAGTAGATACGCAGTATTTT
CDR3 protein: CASSLSTGAVDTQYF

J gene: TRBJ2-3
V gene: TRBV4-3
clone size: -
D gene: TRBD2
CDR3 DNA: TGCGCCAGCAGCCTCTGGGTAGCGGGAGATACGCAGTATTTT
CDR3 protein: CASSLWVAGDTQYF

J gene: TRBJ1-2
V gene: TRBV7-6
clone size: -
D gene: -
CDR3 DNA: TGTGCCAGCAGTTCCGGGGGAGGCTACACCTTC
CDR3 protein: CASSSGGGYTF

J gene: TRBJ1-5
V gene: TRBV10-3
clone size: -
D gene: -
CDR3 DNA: TGTGCCACCGGGGCAGAGACTCAGCCCCAGCATTTT
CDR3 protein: CATGAETQPQHF

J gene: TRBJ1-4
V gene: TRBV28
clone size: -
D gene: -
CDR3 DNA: TGTGCCAGCAGTTCCGCCCCCGGGACGGATGAAAAACTGTTTTTT
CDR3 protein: CASSSAPGTDEKLFF

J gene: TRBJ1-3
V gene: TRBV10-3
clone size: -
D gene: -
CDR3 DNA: TGTGCCATCTCTCAAAATTCTGGAAACACCATATATTTT
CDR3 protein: CAISQNSGNTIYF

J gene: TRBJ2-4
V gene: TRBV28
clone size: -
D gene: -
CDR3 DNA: TGTGCCACAGGAAGGGCCAAAAACATTCAGTACTTC
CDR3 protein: CATGRAKNIQYF

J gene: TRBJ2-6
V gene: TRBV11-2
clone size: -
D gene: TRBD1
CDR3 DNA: TGTGCCAGCAGTTACAGGGGTTCTGGGGCCAACGTCCTGACTTTC
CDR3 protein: CASSYRGSGANVLTF

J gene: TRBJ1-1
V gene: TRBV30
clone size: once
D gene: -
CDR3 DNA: TGTGCCTGGAGTGTGGGGGCCAACACTGAAGCTTTCTTT
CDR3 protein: CAWSVGANTEAFF